This T cell receptor (beta chain) originates from a study of blood T cells in healthy people across ages. With 4 bases removed from V and 2 bases from J, the gap between germline ends came to 16 bases. Germline V CDR1 and CDR2: LGHDT, YNNKEL (reference sequence). The CDR3 is 16 residues long. It was with a sample-barcoded 5' primer and a J-beta primer mix that a second PCR of roughly 7 to 12 cycles was run. A single record per CDR3 protein comes from TCRdb applying MiXCR to the 5' RACE reads. In the table there are approximately 350,000 distinct CDR3 sequences, approximately 47% of which are singletons.

The chain couples TRBV3-1 to TRBJ2-3; D possibly uses TRBD1 or TRBD2 (5 bases each). The TCR originated in a man between 60 and 75 years old in good health. Sequencing was done on a sample of blood. DNA of the CDR3: TGTGCCAGCAGCCCAACCCGGGACCACCTCACAGATACGCAGTATTTT. Protein sequence: CASSPTRDHLTDTQYF.